The rows below give T cell receptor beta chains drawn from one sample of a study of cytomegalovirus exposure and HLA in healthy donors. Clones were read by immunoSEQ multiplex PCR, and TCRdb kept only the in-frame ones, dropping some. The table shows approximately 150,000 clones, with under 85% occurring only once. Specimen: PBMCs. Every receptor here comes from a man younger than 35 in good health and CMV-seronegative. CDR3s include the opening cysteine and the closing phenylalanine or tryptophan. D genes are given only for firm matches. Not every row has a clone size; where given, it reads once, few, many or a size class.

TRBV7-3,-,TRBJ2-2,-,CASTVLTGTGELFF,TGTGCCAGCACCGTGCTAACAGGCACCGGGGAGCTGTTTTTT
TRBV7-9,few,TRBJ2-3,-,CASSFVRGTDTQYF,TGTGCCAGCAGCTTTGTCAGGGGCACAGATACGCAGTATTTT
TRBV7-9,-,TRBJ1-5,-,CASTGSWGEPQHF,TGTGCCAGCACTGGAAGTTGGGGGGAGCCCCAGCATTTT
TRBV10-3,-,TRBJ1-1,-,CAIRREGGTEAFF,TGTGCCATCAGAAGGGAAGGGGGAACTGAAGCTTTCTTT
TRBV7-2,-,TRBJ1-1,-,CASRSTGGQAFF,TGTGCCAGCAGATCCACGGGGGGGCAAGCTTTCTTT
TRBV5-1,-,TRBJ2-1,TRBD2,CASMLMNSGGPYNEQFF,TGCGCCAGCATGCTAATGAATAGCGGGGGACCCTACAATGAGCAGTTCTTC
TRBV7-2,-,TRBJ2-7,TRBD1,CASRGTVSYEQYF,TGTGCCAGCAGGGGGACAGTCTCCTACGAGCAGTACTTC
TRBV19,-,TRBJ1-1,-,CASSRTVPNAEAFF,TGTGCCAGTAGCCGTACAGTACCTAACGCTGAAGCTTTCTTT
TRBV5-4,-,TRBJ2-5,TRBD1,CASSSRDRVAQETQYF,TGTGCCAGCAGCTCTCGCGACAGGGTAGCCCAAGAGACCCAGTACTTC
TRBV12-5,few,TRBJ1-2,-,CASGLQGHYGYTF,TGTGCTAGTGGTTTGCAGGGGCACTATGGCTACACCTTC
TRBV27,once,TRBJ1-2,-,CASSFSRTAAGYTF,TGTGCCAGCAGTTTTTCTAGGACAGCGGCTGGCTACACCTTC
TRBV11-3,-,TRBJ2-1,TRBD1,CASTLGTGGFGRDEQFF,TGTGCCAGCACTCTAGGGACAGGGGGCTTTGGGAGGGATGAGCAGTTCTTC
TRBV9,-,TRBJ1-4,TRBD1,CASSATGTGFEKLFF,TGTGCCAGCAGCGCCACCGGGACAGGCTTTGAAAAACTGTTTTTT
TRBV7-9,-,TRBJ2-7,-,CASSSLAHEQYF,TGTGCCAGCAGCTCGCTGGCCCACGAGCAGTACTTC
TRBV6-5,once,TRBJ1-6,-,CASSSTGNNSPLHF,TGTGCCAGCAGTTCCACAGGGAATAATTCACCCCTCCACTTT
TRBV10-3,-,TRBJ2-7,-,CAISGYAGYEQYF,TGTGCCATCAGTGGGTACGCGGGCTACGAGCAGTACTTC
TRBV7-9,-,TRBJ2-5,TRBD1,CASSAGGQETQYF,TGTGCCAGCAGCGCAGGGGGTCAAGAGACCCAGTACTTC
TRBV9,-,TRBJ1-1,TRBD1,CASSVGGWDRGEDTEAFF,TGTGCCAGCAGCGTAGGAGGTTGGGACAGGGGTGAGGACACTGAAGCTTTCTTT
TRBV7-9,-,TRBJ2-7,TRBD2,CASSFPSTTSGGIYEQYF,TGTGCCAGCAGCTTCCCTTCTACGACTAGCGGGGGGATCTACGAGCAGTACTTC
TRBV4-1,-,TRBJ1-3,-,CASSQGATGNTIYF,TGCGCCAGCAGCCAAGGGGCGACTGGAAACACCATATATTTT
TRBV9,-,TRBJ2-7,-,CASSVDTSYEQYF,TGTGCCAGCAGCGTGGACACCTCCTACGAGCAGTACTTC
TRBV13,-,TRBJ2-7,TRBD1,CASSFGQDEQYF,TGTGCCAGCAGCTTCGGACAGGACGAGCAGTACTTC
TRBV2,-,TRBJ1-6,TRBD1,CASSLGQGKGSPLHF,TGTGCCAGCAGTTTAGGACAGGGGAAGGGTTCACCCCTCCACTTT
TRBV27,once,TRBJ2-7,-,CASRPQGISDYEQYF,TGTGCCAGCAGGCCTCAGGGAATCTCAGACTACGAGCAGTACTTC
TRBV19,-,TRBJ1-3,-,CASSIDRSGNTIYF,TGTGCCAGTAGCATAGACAGATCTGGAAACACCATATATTTT
TRBV6-1,few,TRBJ1-1,-,CASRATGSPNTEAFF,TGTGCCAGCAGAGCTACAGGGTCCCCGAACACTGAAGCTTTCTTT
TRBV5-1,-,TRBJ2-1,TRBD1,CASSLRQGWNEQFF,TGCGCCAGCAGCCTGCGACAGGGGTGGAATGAGCAGTTCTTC
TRBV5-1,-,TRBJ2-5,TRBD1,CASSPPGTGKETQYF,TGCGCCAGCAGCCCACCCGGGACAGGGAAAGAGACCCAGTACTTC
TRBV27,-,TRBJ1-1,TRBD1,CASRYRGFVAEAFF,TGTGCCAGCAGGTACAGGGGATTCGTAGCTGAAGCTTTCTTT
TRBV2,-,TRBJ1-5,-,CASRLDSQPQHF,TGTGCCAGCAGATTGGACAGCCAGCCCCAGCATTTT
TRBV6-1,few,TRBJ2-7,-,CASGGNRGGEQYF,TGTGCCAGCGGGGGAAACAGGGGGGGCGAGCAGTACTTC
TRBV7-9,-,TRBJ2-7,TRBD1,CSSAPGGYEQYF,TGTTCCAGCGCCCCAGGGGGCTACGAGCAGTACTTC
TRBV11-3,-,TRBJ2-7,TRBD1,CASSSRTGAGSEQYF,TGTGCCAGCAGCTCCCGTACAGGGGCAGGCTCCGAGCAGTACTTC
TRBV5-8,-,TRBJ2-7,-,CASSLRGTTLYEQYF,TGTGCCAGCAGCCTCAGAGGGACAACCCTCTACGAGCAGTACTTC
TRBV6-5,few,TRBJ1-4,TRBD1,CASSSQGQATNEKLFF,TGTGCCAGCAGTTCCCAGGGACAGGCAACTAATGAAAAACTGTTTTTT
TRBV9,-,TRBJ1-1,-,CASSVGGGGFTEAFF,TGTGCCAGCAGCGTAGGGGGAGGGGGTTTCACTGAAGCTTTCTTT
TRBV9,-,TRBJ2-3,-,CASSVEGVLRTDTQYF,TGTGCCAGCAGCGTAGAGGGGGTTTTGCGCACAGATACGCAGTATTTT
TRBV5-4,once,TRBJ2-5,-,CASNSGQRSQETQYF,TGTGCCAGCAACTCCGGACAGCGGAGCCAAGAGACCCAGTACTTC
TRBV7-2,-,TRBJ1-2,TRBD1,CASSLAQYRGVGYTF,TGTGCCAGCAGCTTAGCGCAGTACAGGGGCGTTGGCTACACCTTC
TRBV6-5,-,TRBJ2-3,-,CASSPSGSTDTQYF,TGTGCCAGCAGTCCGTCGGGGTCCACAGATACGCAGTATTTT
TRBV4-1,-,TRBJ1-3,-,CASSQRLASGNTIYF,TGCGCCAGCAGCCAGAGGCTGGCCTCTGGAAACACCATATATTTT